Listed below are T cell receptor beta chains from one sample, sequenced in a study of T-cell reconstitution after alpha-beta-depleted transplantation in children. MiXCR was run by TCRdb on the PCR reads, yielding one entry per CDR3 protein. Here the sample spans around 400,000 distinct CDR3 sequences, around 21% being singletons. The input for sequencing was PBMCs from the stem cell graft donor, taken from the stem cell graft. These receptors were taken from a human donor who donated a stem cell graft to a child with acute myeloid leukemia. Both conserved end residues are part of each CDR3. A D gene is named only where the DNA matches it firmly. Rows give clone size only sometimes, using once, few, many, or a class for an expanded clone.

v_gene,d_gene,abundance,len,j_gene,CDR3nt,CDR3aa
TRBV20-1,.,many,14,TRBJ2-5,TGCAGTGCTAGATCCGGGGTGGTTCAAGAGACCCAGTACTTC,CSARSGVVQETQYF
TRBV6-5,TRBD1,few,14,TRBJ1-2,TGTGCCAGCAGTTACTATCGGACAGGGAATGGCTACACCTTC,CASSYYRTGNGYTF
TRBV11-3,.,.,13,TRBJ2-5,TGTGCCAGCAGCTTACTAGGGGCAGAGACCCAGTACTTC,CASSLLGAETQYF
TRBV20-1,TRBD2,few,16,TRBJ2-1,TGCAGTGCTAGAGGGGCGGGACTAGCGGCCCCCAATGAGCAGTTCTTC,CSARGAGLAAPNEQFF
TRBV12-3/TRBV12-4,TRBD1,many,14,TRBJ1-5,TGTGCCAGCAGTTTCGGGGACAGTAATCAGCCCCAGCATTTT,CASSFGDSNQPQHF
TRBV7-2,.,few,13,TRBJ1-2,TGTGCCAGCAGCTTATGGGATAGCTATGGCTACACCTTC,CASSLWDSYGYTF
TRBV7-8,.,.,11,TRBJ1-2,TGTGCCAGCAGCTTAGGCAGACGCTACACCTTC,CASSLGRRYTF
TRBV15,TRBD2,.,14,TRBJ2-7,TGTGCCACCAGCCGGGGGGGCTATGTCTACGAGCAGTACTTC,CATSRGGYVYEQYF
TRBV5-5,.,few,13,TRBJ1-2,TGTGCCAGCAGCGACGTCCTGTCCTATGGCTACACCTTC,CASSDVLSYGYTF
TRBV15,TRBD2,.,15,TRBJ2-5,TGTGCCACCAGCAGGGGAGCGGGGCCCACGAAGACCCAGTACTTC,CATSRGAGPTKTQYF
TRBV29-1,TRBD2,.,13,TRBJ2-3,TGCAGCGTTCGCGGGAGAGCGGCAGATACGCAGTATTTT,CSVRGRAADTQYF
TRBV12-3/TRBV12-4,.,many,12,TRBJ2-7,TGTGCCAGCAGTCGACGGGCCTACGAGCAGTACTTC,CASSRRAYEQYF
TRBV29-1,TRBD1,few,13,TRBJ1-1,TGCAGCGCCGGACAGGAGATGAACACTGAAGCTTTCTTT,CSAGQEMNTEAFF
TRBV12-3/TRBV12-4,TRBD1,.,16,TRBJ2-1,TGTGCCAGCAGTTTACCCGGGACAGGCTCCTACAATGAGCAGTTCTTC,CASSLPGTGSYNEQFF
TRBV27,TRBD2,.,17,TRBJ2-4,TGTGCCAGCAGTTTATGGAGCGGGAGCGGGTCCAAAAACATTCAGTACTTC,CASSLWSGSGSKNIQYF
TRBV20-1,TRBD1,many,15,TRBJ1-1,TGCAGTGCTAGAGACCAGAGGACAGGGTTGGTTGAAGCTTTCTTT,CSARDQRTGLVEAFF
TRBV20-1,TRBD1,many,13,TRBJ2-3,TGCAGTGCCCACGGACAGGCCGGGGATACGCAGTATTTT,CSAHGQAGDTQYF
TRBV29-1,.,few,13,TRBJ2-2,TGCAGCGCCAACGCCGGGAACACCGGGGAGCTGTTTTTT,CSANAGNTGELFF
TRBV29-1,.,few,12,TRBJ2-7,TGCAGCGGAGGGAGAGGTGGGTACGAGCAGTACTTC,CSGGRGGYEQYF
TRBV12-3/TRBV12-4,.,.,11,TRBJ2-3,TGTGCCAGCGGCTTAGCGGATACGCAGTATTTT,CASGLADTQYF
TRBV7-2,TRBD1,few,16,TRBJ1-4,TGTGCCAGCAGCGTGGGGGACAGGGGGACTAATGAAAAACTGTTTTTT,CASSVGDRGTNEKLFF
TRBV4-1,TRBD2,few,17,TRBJ2-1,TGCGCCAGCAGCCTCGGGACTAGCGGGACCTACTACAATGAGCAGTTCTTC,CASSLGTSGTYYNEQFF
TRBV5-1,.,few,13,TRBJ2-1,TGCGCCAGCAGCTTGGCCGGTGTTACAGAGCAGTTCTTC,CASSLAGVTEQFF
TRBV20-1,.,few,15,TRBJ2-7,TGCAGTGCTAGGCACCGGGACACGGAGTACTACGAGCAGTACTTC,CSARHRDTEYYEQYF
TRBV7-2,.,.,14,TRBJ1-1,TGTGCCAGCAGCGCCGTTACAGGGACCACTGAAGCTTTCTTT,CASSAVTGTTEAFF
TRBV6-2/TRBV6-3,TRBD2,.,16,TRBJ2-2,TGTGCCAGCCGACCGGCGGCTAGCGGGACTTCCGGGGAGCTGTTTTTT,CASRPAASGTSGELFF
TRBV10-3,.,.,13,TRBJ2-3,TGTGCCATCACCGAGGACCTAACAGATACGCAGTATTTT,CAITEDLTDTQYF
TRBV6-5,TRBD2,few,14,TRBJ2-1,TGTGCCAGCAGTCACCCGGGACTAGAAAGTGAGCAGTTCTTC,CASSHPGLESEQFF
TRBV29-1,TRBD1,few,14,TRBJ2-1,TGCAGCGCCGACAGGGAAAACTCCTACAATGAGCAGTTCTTC,CSADRENSYNEQFF
TRBV11-2,TRBD2,.,18,TRBJ2-1,TGTGCCAGCAGCTTAGAGCGCGGGAGGGCCTTTTCCTACAATGAGCAGTTCTTC,CASSLERGRAFSYNEQFF
TRBV4-2,.,many,15,TRBJ2-7,TGTGCCAGCAGCCAAGCAACTGGTCTCACCTACGAGCAGTACTTC,CASSQATGLTYEQYF
TRBV12-3/TRBV12-4,.,.,14,TRBJ2-3,TGTGCCAGCAGTCGGACAGCCTTCACAGATACGCAGTATTTT,CASSRTAFTDTQYF
TRBV5-1,TRBD1,.,15,TRBJ1-6,TGCGCCAGCAGCTCCCGACAGGGAGGACAGTCACCCCTCCACTTT,CASSSRQGGQSPLHF